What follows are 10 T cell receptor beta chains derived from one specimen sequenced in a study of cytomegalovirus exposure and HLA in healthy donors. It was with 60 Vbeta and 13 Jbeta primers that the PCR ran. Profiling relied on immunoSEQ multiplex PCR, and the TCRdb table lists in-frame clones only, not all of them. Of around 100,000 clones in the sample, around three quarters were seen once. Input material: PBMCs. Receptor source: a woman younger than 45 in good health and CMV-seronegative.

The CDR3 region has the DNA TGTGCCAGCAGCTTAGAGGCGGGCCTGAACACTGAAGCTTTCTTT. Protein sequence: CASSLEAGLNTEAFF. The rearrangement uses TRBV11-3 and TRBJ1-1; no definite D call. The CDR3 runs 15 residues. V lost 0 bases to trimming and J lost 0 bases, with 8 bases between them. Per germline, CDR1 SGHNT and CDR2 YENEEA.

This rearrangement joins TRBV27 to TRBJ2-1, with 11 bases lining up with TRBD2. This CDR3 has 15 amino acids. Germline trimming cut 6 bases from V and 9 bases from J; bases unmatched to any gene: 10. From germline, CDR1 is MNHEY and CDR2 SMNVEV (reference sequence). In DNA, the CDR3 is TGTGCCAGCAGCGCTGAGGTAGCGGGGGGGACTGAGCAGTTCTTC. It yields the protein CASSAEVAGGTEQFF.

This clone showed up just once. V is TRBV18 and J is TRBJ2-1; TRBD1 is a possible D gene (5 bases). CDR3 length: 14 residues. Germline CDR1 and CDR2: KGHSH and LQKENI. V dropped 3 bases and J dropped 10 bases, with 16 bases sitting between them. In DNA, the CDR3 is TGTGCCAGCTCACCCTGGAGCAGGGCGAGGGAGCAGTTCTTC. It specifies CASSPWSRAREQFF.

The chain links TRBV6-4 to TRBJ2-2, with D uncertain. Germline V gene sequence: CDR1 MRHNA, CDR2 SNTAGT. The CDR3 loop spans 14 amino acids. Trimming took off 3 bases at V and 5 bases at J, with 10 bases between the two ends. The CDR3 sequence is CASSEIHQTGELFF. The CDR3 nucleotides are TGTGCCAGCAGTGAGATCCATCAGACCGGGGAGCTGTTTTTT.

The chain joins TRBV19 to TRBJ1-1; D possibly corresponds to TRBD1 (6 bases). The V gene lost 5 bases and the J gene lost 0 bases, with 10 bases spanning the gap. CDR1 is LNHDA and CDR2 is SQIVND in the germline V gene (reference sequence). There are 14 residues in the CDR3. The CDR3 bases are TGTGCCAGTAGTCACGGACAGATGAACACTGAAGCTTTCTTT. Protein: CASSHGQMNTEAFF.

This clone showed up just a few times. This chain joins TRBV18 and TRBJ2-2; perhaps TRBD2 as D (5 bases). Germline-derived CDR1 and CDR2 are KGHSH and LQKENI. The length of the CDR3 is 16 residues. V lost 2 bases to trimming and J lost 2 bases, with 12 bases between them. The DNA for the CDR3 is TGTGCCAGCTCACCATTGAGGGCTTTCAACACCGGGGAGCTGTTTTTT. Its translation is CASSPLRAFNTGELFF.

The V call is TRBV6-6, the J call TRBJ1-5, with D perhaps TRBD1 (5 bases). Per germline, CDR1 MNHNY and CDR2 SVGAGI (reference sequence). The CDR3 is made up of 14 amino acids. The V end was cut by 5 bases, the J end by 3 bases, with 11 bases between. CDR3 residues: CASSTGVPNQPQHF. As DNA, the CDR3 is TGTGCCAGCAGTACGGGGGTCCCCAATCAGCCCCAGCATTTT.

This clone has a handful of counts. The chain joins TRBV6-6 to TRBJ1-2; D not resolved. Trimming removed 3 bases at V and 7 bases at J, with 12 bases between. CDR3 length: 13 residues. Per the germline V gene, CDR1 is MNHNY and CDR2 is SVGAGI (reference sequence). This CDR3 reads CASSYGTSSGYTF. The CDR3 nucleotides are TGTGCCAGCAGTTATGGTACATCCTCTGGCTACACCTTC.

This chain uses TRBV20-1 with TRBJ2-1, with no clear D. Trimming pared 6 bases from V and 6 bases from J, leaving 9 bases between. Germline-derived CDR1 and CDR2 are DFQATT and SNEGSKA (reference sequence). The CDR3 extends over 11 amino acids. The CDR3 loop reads CSATTPNEQFF. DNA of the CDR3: TGCAGTGCAACTACCCCCAATGAGCAGTTCTTC.

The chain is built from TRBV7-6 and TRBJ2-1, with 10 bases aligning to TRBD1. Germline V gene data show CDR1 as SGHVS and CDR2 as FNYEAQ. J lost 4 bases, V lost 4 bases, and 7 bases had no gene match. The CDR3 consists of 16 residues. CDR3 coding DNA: TGTGCCAGCAGCTCGCACCCGGGACAGGGGTACAATGAGCAGTTCTTC. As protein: CASSSHPGQGYNEQFF.